This is a list of T cell receptor beta chains from one sample in a study of T cells expressing NK-cell markers. TCRdb re-called the 5' RACE reads; one entry per CDR3 protein, DNA not given. The table for this sample gives about 150,000 distinct CDR3 sequences. Source material: blood T cells: a sorted CD56 or NKG2C T cell subset, CD4+ or CD8+ T cells, or bulk PBMC T cells (not recorded which). The receptors shown here come from a woman aged 45-59 years in good health. CDR3s include the opening cysteine and the closing phenylalanine or tryptophan.

v_gene,j_gene,CDR3aa
TRBV25-1,TRBJ2-7,CASAPGTGRYEQYF
TRBV6-1,TRBJ1-2,CASSVEETWYGYTF
TRBV7-9,TRBJ2-3,CASSSGLAGDSDTQYF
TRBV24-1,TRBJ2-2,CATSDLEDSLNTGELFF
TRBV20-1,TRBJ2-7,CSAREVGREQYF
TRBV2,TRBJ2-7,CASRDLTSPGEQYF
TRBV7-9,TRBJ2-7,CASMGQGFGEQYF
TRBV4-1,TRBJ2-1,CASSQVLAGESEQFF
TRBV10-2,TRBJ2-3,CASTNPGYTDTQYF
TRBV11-2,TRBJ2-3,CASSLSRQGGLIEQYF
TRBV11-2,TRBJ2-2,CASSFGSTGELFF
TRBV27,TRBJ2-1,CASSLWTRHYNEQFF
TRBV27,TRBJ2-1,CASSLWEDNEQFF
TRBV19,TRBJ1-6,CASSVDLESSPLHF
TRBV12-3/TRBV12-4,TRBJ2-3,CASSLGVTGQDTQYF
TRBV5-6,TRBJ1-1,CASSFGTPFLDTEAFF
TRBV27,TRBJ2-7,CASSFSDMEGVYEQYF